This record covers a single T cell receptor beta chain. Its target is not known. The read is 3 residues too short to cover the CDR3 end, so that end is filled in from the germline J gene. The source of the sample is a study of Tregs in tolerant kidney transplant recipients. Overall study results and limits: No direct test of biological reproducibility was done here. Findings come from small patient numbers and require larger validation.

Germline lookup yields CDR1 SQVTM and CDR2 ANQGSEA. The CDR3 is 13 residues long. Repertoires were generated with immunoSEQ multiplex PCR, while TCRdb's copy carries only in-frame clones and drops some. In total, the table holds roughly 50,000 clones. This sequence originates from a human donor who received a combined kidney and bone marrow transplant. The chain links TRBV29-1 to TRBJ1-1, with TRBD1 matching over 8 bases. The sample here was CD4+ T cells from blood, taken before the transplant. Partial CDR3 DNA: TGCAGCGTTGTCCCCTCAGGGGGCGGACAA. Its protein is CSVVPSGGGQ. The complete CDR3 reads CSVVPSGGGQAFF.